This entry lists 24 T cell receptor beta chains sequenced from one sample in a study of a mutant IDH1 vaccine in newly diagnosed glioma. Their target antigens are unknown. Time point given: week 23, last vaccination. Vaccinated patients received 300 ug of mutant IDH1 20-mer peptide per dose, with topical imiquimod. The protocol was immunoSEQ multiplex PCR, while the TCRdb copy is restricted to in-frame clones and leaves out a portion. The sample lists under 70,000 clones, approximately 87% occurring once. The sequenced sample was PBMCs, obtained from a glioma patient whose treatment included an IDH1 peptide vaccine. These receptors were collected from a man between 18 and 29 years old with glioma.

The chain combines TRBV10-3 with TRBJ2-2; possibly TRBD2 for D (5 bases). CDR3 length: 17 residues. Trimming pared 0 bases from V and 5 bases from J, leaving 16 bases between. Germline values: CDR1 ENHRY, CDR2 SYGVKD. The CDR3 here is CAISESNRAPGTGELFF. The CDR3 region has the DNA TGTGCCATCAGTGAGTCAAATCGAGCCCCGGGGACCGGGGAGCTGTTTTTT.

The rearrangement uses TRBV7-9 and TRBJ2-5; D may match TRBD1 or TRBD2 (6 bases each). Trimming took 5 bases from V and 5 from J, leaving 15 bases between them. Germline-derived CDR1 and CDR2 are SEHNR and FQNEAQ (reference sequence). The CDR3 is 14 amino acids. The CDR3 DNA reads as TGTGCCAGCAGCACCGTCGGGGGCGGGGAGACCCAGTACTTC. It translates to CASSTVGGGETQYF.

V and J are TRBV9 and TRBJ1-1; D might be TRBD1 (5 bases). Germline V gives CDR1 SGDLS, CDR2 YYNGEE. The CDR3 runs to 15 residues. The ends were cut back, 2 bases at V and 3 bases at J, with 14 bases in the middle. The CDR3 sequence is CASSVTGGDYTEAFF. CDR3 nucleotides: TGTGCCAGCAGCGTTACAGGAGGGGACTACACTGAAGCTTTCTTT.

J is TRBJ1-4 and V is TRBV29-1; D is ambiguous. The CDR3 consists of 13 residues. Germline CDR1 is SQVTM and CDR2 is ANQGSEA. V lost 4 bases and J 5 bases, leaving 11 bases between the germline ends. This CDR3 reads CSVAGGRNEKLFF. The CDR3 bases are TGCAGCGTTGCAGGAGGGAGGAATGAAAAACTGTTTTTT.

J is TRBJ2-6 and V is TRBV6-5; D unresolved. Germline CDR1 reads MNHEY; CDR2 reads SVGAGI. With 8 bases removed from V and 3 bases from J, the gap between germline ends came to 8 bases. This CDR3 region has 13 residues. CDR3 region: CASRVLGANVLTF. CDR3 nucleotide sequence: TGTGCCAGCCGGGTTCTTGGGGCCAACGTCCTGACTTTC.

V is TRBV7-2 and J is TRBJ1-1; a weak D match, TRBD1 (5 bases). This CDR3 has 15 residues. Germline-derived CDR1 and CDR2 are SGHTA and FQGNSA. V lost 8 bases to trimming and J lost 1 base, with 17 bases between them. CDR3 DNA: TGTGCCAGCCTCCCCTGGGCTCAGGGGAACACTGAAGCTTTCTTT. It specifies CASLPWAQGNTEAFF.

The chain joins TRBV5-8 to TRBJ1-5; D is ambiguous. CDR1 is SGHTS and CDR2 is YDEGEE in the germline V gene. This CDR3 has 14 amino acids. With 0 bases removed from V and 3 bases from J, the gap between germline ends came to 7 bases. CDR3 nucleotide sequence: TGTGCCAGCAGCTTGGAAGGGCTCAATCAGCCCCAGCATTTT. Amino acids: CASSLEGLNQPQHF. Based on the CDR3 plus reference TRBV5-8 and TRBJ1-5, the full variable domain is EAGVTQSPTHLIKTRGQQATLRCSPISGHTSVYWYQQALGLGLQFLLWYDEGEERNRGNFPPRFSGRQFPNYSSELNVNALELEDSALYLCASSLEGLNQPQHFGDGTRLSIL.

Only one count was recorded for this clone. The rearrangement joins TRBV19 to TRBJ2-1, with D perhaps matching TRBD2 (5 bases). The V end lost 10 bases, the J end lost 1 base, and 14 bases lay between the germline ends. CDR1 is LNHDA and CDR2 is SQIVND in the germline V gene (reference sequence). This CDR3 is built from 14 residues. The CDR3 DNA follows: TGTGCCACCGACCTTGGAGGATCCTACAATGAGCAGTTCTTC. Translating it yields CATDLGGSYNEQFF.

The genes are TRBV11-2 and TRBJ1-2; the D is unclear. Trimming cost V 5 bases and J 4 bases, with 20 bases left between them. Germline V gives CDR1 SGHAT, CDR2 FQNNGV. The CDR3 loop spans 16 amino acids. The CDR3 reads CASSPAGRIGIYGYTF. As DNA, the CDR3 is TGTGCCAGCAGCCCCGCCGGCCGAATAGGGATCTATGGCTACACCTTC. Variable domain in full (rest from reference TRBV11-2 and TRBJ1-2): EAGVAQSPRYKIIEKRQSVAFWCNPISGHATLYWYQQILGQGPKLLIQFQNNGVVDDSQLPKDRFSAERLKGVDSTLKIQPAKLEDSAVYLCASSPAGRIGIYGYTFGSGTRLTVV.

In this sample, this clone turned up a few times. The chain recombines TRBV6-1 with TRBJ1-2, with a tentative D call TRBD1 (6 bases). The germline gives CDR1 MNHNS, CDR2 SASEGT. V dropped 5 bases and J dropped 8 bases, with 15 bases sitting between them. This CDR3 has 13 residues. Here the CDR3 DNA reads TGTGCCAGCAGTAAAGGGGGAGCTTACGGCTACACCTTC. Translated, it gives CASSKGGAYGYTF.

V usage is TRBV6-5 and J usage is TRBJ2-7; 9 bases are shared with TRBD1. The trim removed 3 bases at V and 4 bases at J, leaving 7 bases unmatched. The CDR3 has 15 residues. Germline V lookup: CDR1 MNHEY, CDR2 SVGAGI. CDR3 residues: CASSYDPGQGYEQYF. In nucleotides, the CDR3 is TGTGCCAGCAGTTATGATCCAGGACAGGGGTACGAGCAGTACTTC.

The chain has TRBV9 and TRBJ2-7; TRBD1 agrees at 11 bases. After removal of 3 bases from V and 5 bases from J, the junction contained 7 bases not matched to a gene. Germline CDR1 reads SGDLS; CDR2 reads YYNGEE. The CDR3 runs 15 residues. CDR3 DNA: TGTGCCAGCAGCGAAGAGGACAGGGGGCATCACGAGCAGTACTTC. Amino acids: CASSEEDRGHHEQYF.

V is TRBV7-9 and J is TRBJ1-1; TRBD1 aligns across 8 bases. The junction had 1 base not matched to a gene; V was cut back by 3 bases and J by 1 base. Germline V gene data show CDR1 as SEHNR and CDR2 as FQNEAQ (reference sequence). The CDR3 extends over 14 amino acids. The CDR3: CASSFGQGNTEAFF. Written as DNA, the CDR3 is TGTGCCAGCAGCTTTGGACAGGGGAACACTGAAGCTTTCTTT.

This clone was seen a handful of times. In nucleotides, the CDR3 is TGTGCCTGGAGTGGTGGGTTGGACACTGAAGCTTTCTTT. Its translation is CAWSGGLDTEAFF. The J gene is TRBJ1-1, the V gene TRBV30; D gene uncertain. V lost 1 base, J lost 3 bases, and 9 bases lay in between. This CDR3 comprises 13 residues. Germline V gene lookup returns CDR1 GTSNPN and CDR2 SVGIG (reference sequence).

The CDR3 bases are TGTGCCAGCAGCTGGAGACAGGGCTACGAGCAGTACTTC. Protein: CASSWRQGYEQYF. The chain is built from TRBV14 and TRBJ2-7; 7 nucleotides agree with TRBD1. The CDR3 contains 13 residues. V trimming: 5 bases; J trimming: 3 bases; junction bases outside the gene matches: 4. In germline, CDR1 is SGHDN, CDR2 FVKESK.

This clone was seen a single time. The chain combines TRBV6-6 with TRBJ2-7; D perhaps matches TRBD1 (5 bases). The V end was cut by 4 bases, the J end by 8 bases, with 15 bases between. This CDR3 comprises 13 residues. Germline V gene data show CDR1 as MNHNY and CDR2 as SVGAGI (reference sequence). The DNA for the CDR3 is TGTGCCAGCAGTTCCCGACAGAACGCTAAGCAGTACTTC. Translating gives CASSSRQNAKQYF.

The rearrangement links TRBV5-1 to TRBJ1-3; D is unresolved. V was clipped by 0 bases and J by 0 bases, with 13 bases between them. The CDR3 has 17 residues. Germline lookup yields CDR1 SGHRS and CDR2 YFSETQ. CDR3 nucleotides: TGCGCCAGCAGCTTGGGCCCGGGTAGAGCCTCTGGAAACACCATATATTTT. Amino acids: CASSLGPGRASGNTIYF.

This clone was seen a handful of times. This chain uses TRBV18 with TRBJ2-3; the D gene is possibly TRBD2 (6 bases). Between the trimmed V and J ends, which lost 2 bases and 5 bases, there was a span of 11 bases. The germline CDR1 and CDR2 sequences are KGHSH and LQKENI. This CDR3 is built from 14 residues. The CDR3 protein is CASSPTGLLDTQYF. The CDR3 bases are TGTGCCAGCTCACCAACGGGACTTTTAGATACGCAGTATTTT.

This chain links TRBV5-1 with TRBJ2-2; no firm D call. The germline V gene encodes CDR1 SGHRS and CDR2 YFSETQ. V dropped 2 bases and J dropped 4 bases, with 12 bases sitting between them. This CDR3 is 15 amino acids long. In DNA, the CDR3 is TGCGCCAGCAGCTTTACCCCAGTAGGCACCGGGGAGCTGTTTTTT. It encodes CASSFTPVGTGELFF.

CDR3 in DNA: TGCAGCGGCCGTGGGCGGGGGACAGATACGCAGTATTTT. The encoded protein is CSGRGRGTDTQYF. V usage is TRBV29-1 and J usage is TRBJ2-3; 7 bases agree with TRBD2. Germline V gene sequence: CDR1 SQVTM, CDR2 ANQGSEA. The CDR3 totals 13 residues. The trim removed 7 bases at V and 3 bases at J, leaving 7 bases unmatched.

The chain uses TRBV7-8 and TRBJ1-2; no clear D. V was pared by 5 bases and J by 4 bases, with 11 bases between. This CDR3 is built from 13 residues. Per germline, CDR1 SGHVS and CDR2 FQNEAQ. CDR3 DNA sequence: TGTGCCAGCAGCGAAATATTGTTCTATGGCTACACCTTC. It codes for CASSEILFYGYTF.

This clone was observed a handful of times. J is TRBJ1-3 and V is TRBV7-9, with a possible D match to TRBD1 (6 bases). Germline CDR1 and CDR2: SEHNR and FQNEAQ (reference sequence). Deletions cut 5 bases from V and 0 bases from J, with 20 bases between. The length of the CDR3 is 18 residues. CDR3 sequence (DNA): TGTGCCAGCAGCCGAGGGGGGGCAGGCCGAAACTCTGGAAACACCATATATTTT. Its translation is CASSRGGAGRNSGNTIYF.

The chain is built from TRBV9 and TRBJ1-1; the D is unclear. V lost 3 bases to trimming and J lost 1 base, with 13 bases between them. Germline-derived CDR1 and CDR2 are SGDLS and YYNGEE. This CDR3 has 15 amino acids. The CDR3 protein is CASSATTTSNTEAFF. CDR3 coding DNA: TGTGCCAGCAGCGCAACGACAACTTCGAACACTGAAGCTTTCTTT.

This chain links TRBV27 with TRBJ2-7; D possibly corresponds to TRBD1 (6 bases). The germline gives CDR1 MNHEY, CDR2 SMNVEV (reference sequence). The CDR3 is 15 residues long. Between the trimmed V and J ends, which lost 7 bases and 4 bases, there was a span of 20 bases. CDR3 nucleotide sequence: TGTGCCAGCATCCCGAGGGACATCCCGGGGTACGAGCAGTACTTC. It is translated as CASIPRDIPGYEQYF.